This T cell receptor beta chain stems from a study of cytomegalovirus exposure and HLA in healthy donors. V shed 5 bases and J 4 bases; nucleotides not matched to a gene: 7. Germline CDR1 and CDR2: SGHVS and FQNEAQ. The CDR3 spans 15 residues. Use of 60 Vbeta and 13 Jbeta primers characterized the PCR. Assay: immunoSEQ multiplex PCR; the TCRdb copy retains only in-frame clones and omits some. The top ten hold just under 2% of the sample, which has under 200,000 clones, approximately 86% seen once. The sequencing input was PBMCs. The chain is built from TRBV7-8 and TRBJ2-1; TRBD2 agrees at 8 bases. This receptor was taken from a woman aged 18 to 35 in good health and CMV-seronegative. CDR3 nucleotides: TGTGCCAGCAGCACAACTAGCGGAGTGTACAATGAGCAGTTCTTC. This codes for CASSTTSGVYNEQFF.